A single sample gave rise to the 11 T cell receptor beta chains below, sequenced in a study of blood T cell repertoires in COVID-19. Sequencing used immunoSEQ multiplex PCR; TCRdb keeps in-frame clones, though not all of them. The sample lists under 500,000 clones, 85% to 90% occurring once. Sequencing used peripheral blood. The receptors originated from a woman between 25 and 40 years old with acute or convalescent COVID-19.

CDR3 DNA: TGTGCCAGCACCAAAAAGACAGAGTCCTATGGCTACACCTTC. This sequence encodes CASTKKTESYGYTF. V and J are TRBV4-2 and TRBJ1-2; tentative D call: TRBD1 (5 bases). The V and J ends lost 7 bases and 4 bases respectively, with 16 bases between them. This CDR3 contains 14 residues. Per germline, CDR1 LGHNA and CDR2 YNFKEQ.

This clone was recorded once. The genes are TRBV10-2 and TRBJ1-3; D ambiguous. CDR1 WSHSY and CDR2 SAAADI come from the germline V gene. V was pared by 4 bases and J by 0 bases, with 10 bases between. This CDR3 is 15 amino acids long. This CDR3 reads CASSGKGGSGNTIYF. DNA for the CDR3: TGCGCCAGCAGTGGGAAAGGAGGCTCTGGAAACACCATATATTTT.

The rearrangement uses TRBV4-1 and TRBJ2-5; the match to TRBD2 covers 11 bases. J was trimmed by 5 bases and V by 0 bases; bases with no gene match: 8. The germline V gene encodes CDR1 MGHRA and CDR2 YSYEKL. The CDR3 extends over 17 amino acids. The DNA for the CDR3 is TGCGCCAGCAGCCAAGATTTAACTAGCGGGGGCGTGGAGACCCAGTACTTC. This encodes CASSQDLTSGGVETQYF.

The CDR3 loop is CASSGTAGTDTQYF. As DNA, the CDR3 is TGTGCCAGCAGTGGGACAGCGGGCACAGATACGCAGTATTTT. The chain links TRBV2 to TRBJ2-3; possibly TRBD1 for D (6 bases). Germline lookup yields CDR1 SNHLY and CDR2 FYNNEI. The CDR3 sequence is 14 residues long. The V end was cut by 4 bases, the J end by 1 base, with 9 bases between.

This chain connects TRBV18 to TRBJ1-1, with 10 bases that match TRBD1. CDR1 KGHSH and CDR2 LQKENI come from the germline V gene. V shed 4 bases and J 3 bases; nucleotides not matched to a gene: 2. CDR3 length: 14 amino acids. The CDR3 loop is CASSLGTGDTEAFF. CDR3 DNA sequence: TGTGCCAGCTCACTCGGGACAGGGGACACTGAAGCTTTCTTT.

The chain is built from TRBV9 and TRBJ1-2, with TRBD1 matching over 10 bases. The germline CDR1 and CDR2 sequences are SGDLS and YYNGEE. The CDR3 has 15 amino acids. J was trimmed by 4 bases and V by 1 base; bases with no gene match: 4. The CDR3 protein is CASSVRDRGIYGYTF. The CDR3 DNA reads TGTGCCAGCAGCGTAAGGGACAGGGGTATCTATGGCTACACCTTC.

This sequence joins TRBV20-1 and TRBJ2-7; D may be TRBD1 (6 bases). The CDR3 sequence is 12 residues long. The V gene's germline CDR1 is DFQATT and CDR2 SNEGSKA (reference sequence). V shed 3 bases and J shed 5 bases, with 11 bases lying between them. DNA of the CDR3: TGCAGTGCTAGTGCAGGGGCCAACGAGCAGTACTTC. It is translated as CSASAGANEQYF.

This chain links TRBV5-1 with TRBJ1-1; tentative D call: TRBD1 (5 bases). Germline values: CDR1 SGHRS, CDR2 YFSETQ. Trimming shortened V by 1 base and J by 1 base, and 11 bases separated the two germline ends. The CDR3 extends over 15 amino acids. CDR3 amino acids: CASSLTWGRNTEAFF. Here the CDR3 DNA reads TGCGCCAGCAGCTTGACGTGGGGCAGGAACACTGAAGCTTTCTTT.

V and J are TRBV5-5 and TRBJ2-2, with 7 bases identical to TRBD1. The length of the CDR3 is 15 residues. The V and J ends lost 1 base and 6 bases, in that order; junction bases with no gene match: 6. Germline assignment: CDR1 SGHKS and CDR2 YYEKEE (reference sequence). The CDR3 DNA is TGTGCCAGCAGCTTGAGCACAGGGGATCCCGGGGAGCTGTTTTTT. Residues: CASSLSTGDPGELFF.

The J gene is TRBJ2-3, the V gene TRBV20-1, with D possibly TRBD2 on 5 matching bases. V gave up 0 bases and J gave up 14 bases, with 12 bases separating them. Germline V gene data show CDR1 as DFQATT and CDR2 as SNEGSKA (reference sequence). The CDR3 consists of 11 residues. CDR3 protein: CSARERGLVYF. The CDR3 region has the DNA TGCAGTGCTAGAGAACGGGGTCTTGTGTATTTT.

V usage is TRBV5-1 and J usage is TRBJ1-5, with D possibly matching TRBD1 (5 bases). Germline CDR1 and CDR2: SGHRS and YFSETQ. This CDR3 contains 14 residues. V shed 6 bases and J shed 4 bases, with 14 bases lying between them. CDR3 nucleotides: TGCGCCAGCACCACGGCAGGGCTGAATCAGCCCCAGCATTTT. Translated: CASTTAGLNQPQHF.